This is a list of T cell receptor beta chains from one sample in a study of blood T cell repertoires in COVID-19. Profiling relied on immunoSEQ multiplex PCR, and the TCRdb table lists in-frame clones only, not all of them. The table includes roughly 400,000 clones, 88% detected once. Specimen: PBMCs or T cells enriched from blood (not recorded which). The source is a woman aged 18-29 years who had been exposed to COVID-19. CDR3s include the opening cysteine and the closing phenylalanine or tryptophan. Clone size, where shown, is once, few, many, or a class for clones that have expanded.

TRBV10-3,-,CAISESTSGYTEAFF
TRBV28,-,CASSKDRVSGNTIYF
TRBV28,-,CASSPTGSYNSPLHF
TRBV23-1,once,CASSQSRRLAGTEAFF
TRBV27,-,CASSQGGGLGEKLFF
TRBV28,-,CASSLWKQATDTQYF
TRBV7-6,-,CASSAQGYGNTIYF
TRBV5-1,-,CASSLRGGLAGTSSYNEQFF
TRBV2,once,CASDGGQALSEQYF
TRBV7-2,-,CASRWAGGYEQYF
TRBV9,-,CASSSTGASPHYGYTF
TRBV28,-,CASGGTANQPQHF
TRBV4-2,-,CASSSRLATDTQYF
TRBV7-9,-,CASTIGQVNEKLFF
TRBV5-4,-,CASSLVAGTANSPLHF
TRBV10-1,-,CASSEGVGGTGSTEAFF
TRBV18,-,CASSPPSLETEAFF
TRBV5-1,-,CASSLDAGRETQYF
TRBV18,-,CASSPRGMNTEAFF
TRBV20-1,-,CSLGTILEAFF
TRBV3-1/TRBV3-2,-,CASSQGGLTYNEQFF
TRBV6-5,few,CASSYSMNTEAFF
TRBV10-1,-,CASSVAGGSTDTQYF
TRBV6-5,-,CASSPGENEQFF
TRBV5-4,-,CASSSFQGYTF
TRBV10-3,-,CAISGGQGGDEQYF
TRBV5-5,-,CASSALTGPFLGGELFF
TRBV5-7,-,CASSTHPGLQQSEQFF
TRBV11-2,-,CASSLKPGLAGDLDTQYF
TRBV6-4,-,CASSKSGNYGYTF
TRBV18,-,CASSRQDTYEQYF
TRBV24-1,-,CATSDSGTGSYNEQFF
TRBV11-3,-,CASSPGGGLKKYNEQFF
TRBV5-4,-,CASSLVGTPLYEQYF
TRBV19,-,CASSFGQGRTNEKLFF
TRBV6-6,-,CASSYSGQGNNEQFF
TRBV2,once,CATSGQGAGEQYF
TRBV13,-,CASSSTSTGLETQYF
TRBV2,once,CASSETSGRTSTDTQYF
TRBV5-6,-,CASSFLISTGNTIYF
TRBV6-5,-,CASSYSGGTEAFF